The 11 T cell receptor beta chains below all came from one sample that was sequenced in a study of CD8 T cells in Susac syndrome. An amount of RNA that ranged from roughly 0.5 to 1 ug was reverse transcribed with random hexamers. One entry per CDR3 protein results from TCRdb running MiXCR on the immunoSEQ multiplex PCR reads. The sample includes roughly 250,000 distinct CDR3 sequences, almost 97% of them seen just once. Sequenced sample: CD4+ T cells from PBMCs. These receptors all stem from a human donor with Susac syndrome.

The chain carries TRBV20-1 and TRBJ2-2; 7 nucleotides match TRBD1. After removal of 2 bases from V and 3 bases from J, the junction contained 3 bases not matched to a gene. The CDR3 is 14 amino acids. Germline V gene sequence: CDR1 DFQATT, CDR2 SNEGSKA (reference sequence). In DNA, the CDR3 is TGCAGTGCTAGACCGGGACAGTACACCGGGGAGCTGTTTTTT. Its protein is CSARPGQYTGELFF.

The V and J genes are TRBV30 and TRBJ2-3; 7 nucleotides match TRBD2. The CDR3 has 16 residues. Germline CDR1 GTSNPN, CDR2 SVGIG (reference sequence). The ends lost 0 bases at V and 0 bases at J; junction bases unmatched: 6. The CDR3 is CAWSVPIAGSTDTQYF. CDR3 DNA: TGTGCCTGGAGTGTTCCGATAGCGGGTAGCACAGATACGCAGTATTTT.

This clonotype was recorded once. This chain uses TRBV29-1 with TRBJ1-1; D is unclear. Germline CDR1 and CDR2: SQVTM and ANQGSEA. The CDR3 sequence is 14 residues long. Deletions cut 7 bases from V and 1 base from J, with 16 bases between. The DNA of the CDR3 is TGCAGCGCTGTACTCTCTACAGCGAACACTGAAGCTTTCTTT. This translates into CSAVLSTANTEAFF.

The rearrangement joins TRBV6-5 to TRBJ1-1; D not resolved. This CDR3 has 13 amino acids. V was trimmed by 8 bases and J by 1 base, leaving 11 bases between them. From germline, CDR1 is MNHEY and CDR2 SVGAGI. The CDR3 nucleotides read TGTGCCAGCCGAAGAGGGAGGAACACTGAAGCTTTCTTT. Its protein is CASRRGRNTEAFF.

This clonotype was picked up one time. The rearrangement uses TRBV29-1 and TRBJ1-5, with a weak D call TRBD1 (5 bases). From germline, CDR1 is SQVTM and CDR2 ANQGSEA. The CDR3 runs to 15 residues. Trimming removed 5 bases at V and 1 base at J, with 15 bases between. CDR3 region: CSVRGIGGSNQPQHF. For the CDR3, the DNA is TGCAGCGTTCGGGGGATTGGTGGGAGCAATCAGCCCCAGCATTTT.

The chain recombines TRBV7-9 with TRBJ2-7; D not certain. The length of the CDR3 is 12 residues. Germline V gene lookup returns CDR1 SEHNR and CDR2 FQNEAQ (reference sequence). Trimming took off 3 bases at V and 0 bases at J, with 3 bases between the two ends. This CDR3 reads CASSFVSYEQYF. In DNA, the CDR3 is TGTGCCAGCAGCTTTGTCTCCTACGAGCAGTACTTC.

J is TRBJ2-3 and V is TRBV30; TRBD1 or TRBD2 may be the D gene (5 bases each). This CDR3 spans 15 amino acids. CDR1 and CDR2 (germline): GTSNPN, SVGIG (reference sequence). V lost 5 bases and J 8 bases, leaving 23 bases between the germline ends. CDR3 coding DNA: TGTGCCTGGGGCCGGGACCTAGCCTGGCGAGTTACGCAGTATTTT. Its protein product is CAWGRDLAWRVTQYF.

The genes are TRBV29-1 and TRBJ2-7; TRBD2 might be the D (5 bases). CDR3 length: 14 amino acids. Trimming pared 1 base from V and 0 bases from J, leaving 10 bases between. Germline V gene lookup returns CDR1 SQVTM and CDR2 ANQGSEA. The CDR3 spells CSVEGGGSSYEQYF. The CDR3 DNA follows: TGCAGCGTTGAAGGAGGAGGAAGCTCCTACGAGCAGTACTTC.

V usage is TRBV12-3 or TRBV12-4 and J usage is TRBJ2-7, with D uncertain. The V and J ends lost 5 bases and 6 bases respectively, with 11 bases between them. The CDR3 has 12 amino acids. The CDR3 protein is CASSTARSEQYF. CDR3 sequence (DNA): TGTGCCAGCAGTACCGCCCGCAGCGAGCAGTACTTC.

The chain uses TRBV27 and TRBJ1-5; D is unresolved. The CDR3 extends over 14 amino acids. CDR1 is MNHEY, CDR2 SMNVEV, per germline (reference sequence). Trimming removed 4 bases at V and 2 bases at J, with 9 bases between. CDR3 region: CASSSYRGNQPQHF. The CDR3 DNA sequence: TGTGCCAGCAGTTCGTACAGAGGCAATCAGCCCCAGCATTTT.

The chain carries TRBV11-3 and TRBJ2-1, with D unresolved. CDR3 length: 14 amino acids. CDR1 is SGHNT, CDR2 YENEEA, per germline. V lost 5 bases to trimming and J lost 1 base, with 9 bases between them. Here the CDR3 DNA reads TGTGCCAGCAGCGTCGGTGCTTCCTACAATGAGCAGTTCTTC. Residues: CASSVGASYNEQFF.